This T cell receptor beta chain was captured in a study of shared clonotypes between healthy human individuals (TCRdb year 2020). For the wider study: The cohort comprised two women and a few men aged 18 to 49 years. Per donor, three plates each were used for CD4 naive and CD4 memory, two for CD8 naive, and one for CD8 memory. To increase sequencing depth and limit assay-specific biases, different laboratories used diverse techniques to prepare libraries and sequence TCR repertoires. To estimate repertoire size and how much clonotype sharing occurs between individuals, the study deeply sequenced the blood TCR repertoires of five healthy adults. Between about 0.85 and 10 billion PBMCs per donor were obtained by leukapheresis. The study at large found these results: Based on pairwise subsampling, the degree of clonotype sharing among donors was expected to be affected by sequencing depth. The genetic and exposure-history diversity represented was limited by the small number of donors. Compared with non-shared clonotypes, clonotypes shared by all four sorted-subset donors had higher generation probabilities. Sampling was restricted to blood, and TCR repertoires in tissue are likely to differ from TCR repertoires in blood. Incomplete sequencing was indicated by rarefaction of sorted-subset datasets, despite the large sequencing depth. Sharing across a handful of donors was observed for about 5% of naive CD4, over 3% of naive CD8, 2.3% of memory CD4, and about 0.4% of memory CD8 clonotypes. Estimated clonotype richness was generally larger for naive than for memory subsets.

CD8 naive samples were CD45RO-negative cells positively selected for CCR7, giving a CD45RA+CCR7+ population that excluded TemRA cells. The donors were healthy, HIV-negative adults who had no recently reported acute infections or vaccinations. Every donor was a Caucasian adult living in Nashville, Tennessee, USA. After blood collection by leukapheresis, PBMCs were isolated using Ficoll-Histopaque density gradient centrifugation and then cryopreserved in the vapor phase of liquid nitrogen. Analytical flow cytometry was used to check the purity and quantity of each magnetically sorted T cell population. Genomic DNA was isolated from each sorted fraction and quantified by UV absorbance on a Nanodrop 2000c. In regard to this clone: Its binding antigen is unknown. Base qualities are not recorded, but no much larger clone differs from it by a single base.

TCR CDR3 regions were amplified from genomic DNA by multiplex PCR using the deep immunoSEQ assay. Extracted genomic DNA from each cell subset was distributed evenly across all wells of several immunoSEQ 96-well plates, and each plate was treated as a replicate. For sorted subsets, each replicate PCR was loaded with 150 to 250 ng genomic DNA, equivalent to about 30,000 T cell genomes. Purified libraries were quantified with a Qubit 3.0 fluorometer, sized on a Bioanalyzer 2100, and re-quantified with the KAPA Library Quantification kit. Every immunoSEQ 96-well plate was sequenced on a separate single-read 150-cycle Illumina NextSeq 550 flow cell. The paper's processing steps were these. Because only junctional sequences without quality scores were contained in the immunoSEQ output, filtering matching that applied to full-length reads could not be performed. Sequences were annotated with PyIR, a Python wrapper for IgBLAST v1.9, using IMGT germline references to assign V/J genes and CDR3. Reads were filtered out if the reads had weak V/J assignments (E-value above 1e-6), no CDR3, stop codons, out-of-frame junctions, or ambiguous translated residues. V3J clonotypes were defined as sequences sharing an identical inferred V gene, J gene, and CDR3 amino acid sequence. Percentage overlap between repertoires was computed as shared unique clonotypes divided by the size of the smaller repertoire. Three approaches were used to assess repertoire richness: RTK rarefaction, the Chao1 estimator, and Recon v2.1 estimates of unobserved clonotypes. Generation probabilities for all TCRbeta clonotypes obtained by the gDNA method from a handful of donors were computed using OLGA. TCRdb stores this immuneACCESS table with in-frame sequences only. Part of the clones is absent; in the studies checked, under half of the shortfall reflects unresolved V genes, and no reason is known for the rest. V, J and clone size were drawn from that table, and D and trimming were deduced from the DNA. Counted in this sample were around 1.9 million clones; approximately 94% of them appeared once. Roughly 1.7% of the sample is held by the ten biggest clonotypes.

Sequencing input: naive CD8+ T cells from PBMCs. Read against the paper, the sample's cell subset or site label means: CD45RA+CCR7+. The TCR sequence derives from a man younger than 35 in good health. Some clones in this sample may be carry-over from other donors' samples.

CDR3 region: CASSLMGGYYEQYF. The DNA sequence follows: TGTGCCAGCAGTTTGATGGGCGGGTACTACGAGCAGTACTTC. The chain is made from TRBV28 and TRBJ2-7, with a weak D call of TRBD2 (5 bases match). From the cysteine through the phenylalanine, the CDR3 covers 14 amino acids. The retained sequence is limited to the CDR3, 42 bases, with the frame set at the first base. From the germline V gene, CDR1 is MDHEN and CDR2 is SYDVKM. The V end loses 3 bases and the J end loses 3 bases, and a stretch of 12 bases separates them. The reference TRBV28 and TRBJ2-7 proteins fill in what lies around the CDR3, so the full variable domain reads DVKVTQSSRYLVKRTGEKVFLECVQDMDHENMFWYRQDPGLGLRLIYFSYDVKMKEKGDIPEGYSVSREKKERFSLILESASTNQTSMYLCASSLMGGYYEQYFGPGTRLTVT.